The next 27 T cell receptor beta chains were all read from a single sample in a study of identifying expanded T cells in peripheral blood. Clones were read by immunoSEQ multiplex PCR, and TCRdb kept only the in-frame ones, dropping some. Here the sample spans about 85,000 clones, 88% being singletons. Sequenced: blood. These receptors all stem from a person aged 18 to 70 in good health.

The chain employs TRBV19 and TRBJ2-7; tentatively, D is TRBD2 (5 bases). Germline V gene lookup returns CDR1 LNHDA and CDR2 SQIVND (reference sequence). Trimming took 7 bases from V and 5 from J, leaving 21 bases between them. The length of the CDR3 is 15 residues. The chain's CDR3 is CASNPTGTPLHEQYF. Here the CDR3 DNA reads TGTGCCAGTAACCCTACGGGAACACCCCTACACGAGCAGTACTTC.

V gene TRBV2 combines with J gene TRBJ2-3; tentatively, D is TRBD2 (6 bases). Trimming stripped 3 bases from V and 11 bases from J, with 18 bases between. This CDR3 is built from 14 residues. The germline gives CDR1 SNHLY, CDR2 FYNNEI. Written as DNA, the CDR3 is TGTGCCAGCAGTGAGCCGGGACTTTTCAATAGGCAGTATTTT. Its translation is CASSEPGLFNRQYF. The variable domain in full, completed from reference TRBV2 and TRBJ2-3, reads EPEVTQTPSHQVTQMGQEVILRCVPISNHLYFYWYRQILGQKVEFLVSFYNNEISEKSEIFDDQFSVERPDGSNFTLKIRSTKLEDSAMYFCASSEPGLFNRQYFGPGTRLTVL.

The J gene is TRBJ2-3, the V gene TRBV18; D may be TRBD2 (5 bases). This CDR3 is 13 amino acids long. CDR1 and CDR2 (germline): KGHSH, LQKENI. The V and J ends lost 3 bases and 4 bases respectively, with 8 bases between them. CDR3 sequence: CASSPPRADTQYF. In DNA form, the CDR3 reads TGTGCCAGCTCACCCCCGAGGGCAGATACGCAGTATTTT.

CDR3 residues: CASSQVRERGELFF. In nucleotides, the CDR3 is TGCGCCAGCAGCCAAGTCCGGGAGCGCGGGGAGCTGTTTTTT. The chain is built from TRBV4-3 and TRBJ2-2, with D tentatively TRBD2 (6 bases). The CDR3 length is 14 residues. Looked up from germline, CDR1 is LGHNA and CDR2 is YSLEER. V gave up 1 base and J gave up 7 bases, with 10 bases separating them.

The chain is built from TRBV19 and TRBJ2-3; weak D call: TRBD1 (6 bases). This CDR3 spans 13 amino acids. In germline, CDR1 is LNHDA, CDR2 SQIVND (reference sequence). Trimming stripped 3 bases from V and 9 bases from J, with 13 bases between. DNA for the CDR3: TGTGCCAGTAGTATCATCAGGGGTCAGACGCAGTATTTT. Its translation: CASSIIRGQTQYF.

The chain has TRBV30 and TRBJ2-3; D may be TRBD2 (7 bases). V dropped 3 bases and J dropped 8 bases, with 15 bases sitting between them. The CDR3 extends over 13 amino acids. The germline gives CDR1 GTSNPN, CDR2 SVGIG (reference sequence). Written as DNA, the CDR3 is TGTGCCTGGAGCGGGCGGGGGCCCTCTACGCAGTATTTT. It encodes CAWSGRGPSTQYF.

The chain has TRBV4-3 and TRBJ2-5; either TRBD1 or TRBD2 may fit D (5 bases each). The V gene's germline CDR1 is LGHNA and CDR2 YSLEER. The CDR3 runs to 15 residues. Trimming pared 1 base from V and 2 bases from J, leaving 11 bases between. The CDR3 DNA reads as TGCGCCAGCAGCCAAGTGGGTGGGGGTCAAGAGACCCAGTACTTC. Encoded protein: CASSQVGGGQETQYF.

The rearrangement joins TRBV5-8 to TRBJ2-5, with D perhaps assigned TRBD1 or TRBD2 (5 bases each). In germline, CDR1 is SGHTS, CDR2 YDEGEE. V lost 4 bases, J lost 2 bases, and 15 bases lay in between. The CDR3 is made up of 15 amino acids. CDR3: CASSQGRSIQETQYF. The CDR3 DNA reads as TGTGCCAGCAGCCAGGGACGGTCAATACAAGAGACCCAGTACTTC.

The sample holds one count of this clone. This chain uses TRBV27 with TRBJ1-1; D is possibly TRBD1 (6 bases). V was trimmed by 4 bases and J by 1 base, leaving 16 bases between them. The germline V gene has CDR1 MNHEY and CDR2 SMNVEV (reference sequence). The CDR3 is 16 amino acids. As DNA, the CDR3 is TGTGCCAGCAGTTCTCCTCCAGGCAGGGGGAACACTGAAGCTTTCTTT. It encodes CASSSPPGRGNTEAFF.

This rearrangement joins TRBV6-1 to TRBJ2-3, with D hard to call. The V gene lost 8 bases and the J gene lost 3 bases, with 12 bases spanning the gap. CDR3 size: 13 residues. Germline V gene lookup returns CDR1 MNHNS and CDR2 SASEGT. In DNA, the CDR3 is TGTGCCAGCCATAAAGCCTGGACAGATACGCAGTATTTT. Protein sequence: CASHKAWTDTQYF.

This sequence joins TRBV4-1 and TRBJ2-7; maybe TRBD2 (5 bases). Trimming removed 0 bases from V and 7 bases from J, with 13 bases in between. In germline, CDR1 is MGHRA, CDR2 YSYEKL. This CDR3 contains 14 residues. The CDR3: CASSQDVEGPEQYF. DNA for the CDR3: TGCGCCAGCAGCCAAGATGTCGAGGGCCCGGAGCAGTACTTC.

The rearrangement links TRBV4-2 to TRBJ2-3; 11 bases map to TRBD2. CDR3 length: 17 amino acids. J lost 4 bases, V lost 1 base, and 7 bases had no gene match. CDR1 and CDR2 from the germline V gene are LGHNA and YNFKEQ. The CDR3 spells CASSQAVAGGLADTQYF. The CDR3 DNA reads TGTGCCAGCAGCCAAGCGGTAGCGGGGGGGCTTGCAGATACGCAGTATTTT.

The chain employs TRBV27 and TRBJ1-5, with unresolved D. This CDR3 comprises 14 residues. Germline CDR1 is MNHEY and CDR2 is SMNVEV (reference sequence). The germline V and J ends were trimmed by 8 bases and 2 bases, with 13 bases remaining between them. CDR3 nucleotides: TGTGCCAGCGGCCCCTTTGTGGGCAATCAGCCCCAGCATTTT. It codes for CASGPFVGNQPQHF.

The chain uses TRBV13 and TRBJ2-7, with D uncertain. Trimming pared 2 bases from V and 0 bases from J, leaving 8 bases between. Germline V gene lookup returns CDR1 PRHDT and CDR2 FYEKMQ (reference sequence). CDR3 length equals 14 residues. CDR3 sequence (DNA): TGTGCCAGCAGCTTAACCCGGAGCTCCTACGAGCAGTACTTC. Translated: CASSLTRSSYEQYF.

This clone was counted a single time. The rearrangement links TRBV18 to TRBJ1-1; 7 bases line up with TRBD1. After removal of 3 bases from V and 1 base from J, the junction contained 2 bases not matched to a gene. CDR3 length: 14 amino acids. Germline V gene sequence: CDR1 KGHSH, CDR2 LQKENI. The CDR3, as DNA: TGTGCCAGCTCACCTAGACAGGGGAACACTGAAGCTTTCTTT. Amino acids: CASSPRQGNTEAFF.

This sequence joins TRBV4-2 and TRBJ1-4, with TRBD1 matching 7 bases. The germline CDR1 and CDR2 sequences are LGHNA and YNFKEQ. With 4 bases clipped from V and 5 bases from J, the junction kept 4 bases outside the gene matches. CDR3 length equals 14 residues. The CDR3 DNA is TGTGCCAGCAGCCTCCAGGGGGTCAATGAAAAACTGTTTTTT. Its protein product is CASSLQGVNEKLFF.

V gene TRBV29-1 combines with J gene TRBJ2-3; D may correspond to TRBD1 or TRBD2 (5 bases each). V lost 5 bases, J lost 1 base, and 16 bases lay in between. This CDR3 contains 15 residues. CDR1 is SQVTM and CDR2 is ANQGSEA in the germline V gene. CDR3 coding DNA: TGCAGCGTTCGGACCCGGGACGGAGGCACAGATACGCAGTATTTT. This sequence encodes CSVRTRDGGTDTQYF.

The chain has TRBV10-2 and TRBJ2-7; 8 bases agree with TRBD2. The CDR3 sequence is 13 residues long. The junction had 4 bases not matched to a gene; V was cut back by 0 bases and J by 9 bases. Germline V gene data show CDR1 as WSHSY and CDR2 as SAAADI. CDR3 in DNA: TGCGCCAGCAGTGAGTCGAGGGGACTAGGGCAGTACTTC. Protein: CASSESRGLGQYF.

The chain has TRBV2 and TRBJ1-1; tentative D call: TRBD1 (6 bases). The CDR3 consists of 12 residues. Germline values: CDR1 SNHLY, CDR2 FYNNEI. Between the trimmed V and J ends, which lost 7 bases and 7 bases, there was a span of 13 bases. The CDR3 is CASTQGGGEAFF. The CDR3 nucleotides read TGTGCCAGCACCCAAGGGGGGGGTGAAGCTTTCTTT.

The V gene is TRBV4-1, the J gene TRBJ1-4; no definite D call. Looked up from germline, CDR1 is MGHRA and CDR2 is YSYEKL. This CDR3 is built from 14 residues. Trimming took off 0 bases at V and 10 bases at J, with 12 bases between the two ends. The CDR3 nucleotides read TGCGCCAGCAGCCAAGATGGCACCGCCGGAAAACTGTTTTTT. Translating it yields CASSQDGTAGKLFF.

A single count supports this clone. This chain connects TRBV7-2 to TRBJ2-3; TRBD1 agrees at 10 bases. The germline V gene has CDR1 SGHTA and CDR2 FQGNSA. Trimming cost V 8 bases and J 6 bases; bases outside gene matches: 8. The CDR3 loop spans 14 amino acids. In DNA form, the CDR3 reads TGTGCCAGCGGACCGGGACAGGGGAGGGATACGCAGTATTTT. This translates into CASGPGQGRDTQYF.

The V gene is TRBV7-6, the J gene TRBJ2-7; 7 nucleotides align to TRBD1. Germline assignment: CDR1 SGHVS and CDR2 FNYEAQ. The CDR3 has 13 amino acids. V shed 3 bases, J shed 7 bases, and the junction held 6 bases outside the gene matches. The CDR3 DNA is TGTGCCAGCAGCTTTCAGGGGGTTCGGGAGCAGTACTTC. It specifies CASSFQGVREQYF.

The chain has TRBV6-5 and TRBJ1-6; D is uncertain. The length of the CDR3 is 11 residues. Germline values: CDR1 MNHEY, CDR2 SVGAGI. V was trimmed by 6 bases and J by 11 bases, leaving 8 bases between them. The CDR3 reads CASRGKTPLHF. The CDR3 nucleotides are TGTGCCAGCAGGGGAAAGACACCCCTCCACTTT.

CDR3 residues: CASSEPGTPYEQYF. CDR3 coding DNA: TGTGCCAGCAGTGAACCAGGGACTCCTTACGAGCAGTACTTC. V and J are TRBV25-1 and TRBJ2-7; possibly TRBD2 for D (6 bases). The CDR3 contains 14 residues. Trimming took 2 bases from V and 4 from J, leaving 12 bases between them. Germline V CDR1 and CDR2: MGHDK, SYGVNS.

This clone has just a few counts. This chain links TRBV7-8 with TRBJ1-1; tentatively, D is TRBD1 (5 bases). V was shortened by 0 bases and J by 4 bases, with 12 bases between the two germline ends. The germline CDR1 and CDR2 sequences are SGHVS and FQNEAQ. This CDR3 region has 15 residues. The CDR3 coding sequence is TGTGCCAGCAGCTTAGCAGGGGAACAGGCCACTGAAGCTTTCTTT. Translated, it gives CASSLAGEQATEAFF.

This clone was seen ten or more times. The gene calls are TRBV7-8 and TRBJ1-4; tentatively, D is TRBD1 (6 bases). The germline V and J ends were trimmed by 5 bases and 8 bases, with 12 bases remaining between them. This CDR3 has 13 residues. CDR1 SGHVS and CDR2 FQNEAQ come from the germline V gene. The CDR3, as DNA: TGTGCCAGCAGCCTCGGGACACAGGAAAAACTGTTTTTT. This encodes CASSLGTQEKLFF.

The chain combines TRBV4-2 with TRBJ2-7; 7 bases are shared with TRBD1. The CDR3 loop spans 13 amino acids. Germline V CDR1 and CDR2: LGHNA, YNFKEQ. With V trimmed by 1 base and J by 4 bases, 1 base remained unmatched. CDR3 sequence reads: CASSQGDSYEQYF. The CDR3 DNA follows: TGTGCCAGCAGCCAAGGGGACAGTTACGAGCAGTACTTC.